The T cell receptor (beta chain) described here comes from a study of blood T cell repertoires in COVID-19. About the study: Italy, Spain and the United States were the sources of the convalescent and acute COVID-19 samples.

Source study methods: Using reference gene primer amplification, nucleated cell counts were estimated. The protocol was immunoSEQ multiplex PCR, while the TCRdb copy is restricted to in-frame clones and leaves out a portion. Clone size and V and J calls were adopted from that table, with D and trimming inferred from the DNA. This sample has about 480,000 clones, with over 75% found just once. Participants spanned ages about 18 to 90 years and resided in 20 to 25 US areas. In assigning cohorts, the study relied on participant-reported clinical history. The V gene's germline CDR1 is LNHDA and CDR2 SQIVND (reference sequence). The CDR3 loop spans 12 amino acids. The ends were cut back, 7 bases at V and 5 bases at J, with 9 bases in the middle.

This chain uses TRBV19 with TRBJ1-3, with unresolved D. Sequencing used PBMCs or T cells enriched from blood (not recorded which). This TCR was sampled from a woman aged 40 to 55 who had recovered from COVID-19. The CDR3 loop is CASTYDRNTIYF. CDR3 coding DNA: TGTGCCAGTACCTACGACAGAAACACCATATATTTT.